The 8 T cell receptor beta chains below all came from one sample that was sequenced in a study of control samples from healthy donors and cancer patients. Assay: immunoSEQ multiplex PCR; the TCRdb copy retains only in-frame clones and omits some. Of 52,000 or so clones listed, less than 95% were seen once; the top ten hold roughly 4%. The sequencing sample was made of blood. The origin of the receptors is a man aged 30-40 years in good health.

The rearrangement links TRBV6-5 to TRBJ2-5; 7 nucleotides match TRBD1. Germline V CDR1 and CDR2: MNHEY, SVGAGI. This CDR3 comprises 13 residues. Trimming took 6 bases from V and 3 from J; bases not matched to a gene: 4. CDR3: CASRLTGKETQYF. For the CDR3, the DNA is TGTGCCAGCAGATTGACAGGGAAAGAGACCCAGTACTTC.

This chain connects TRBV7-9 to TRBJ2-7, with unresolved D. The germline V gene encodes CDR1 SEHNR and CDR2 FQNEAQ (reference sequence). With 5 bases removed from V and 0 bases from J, the gap between germline ends came to 5 bases. This CDR3 contains 12 residues. Here the CDR3 DNA reads TGTGCCAGCAGCCCCCGCTCCTACGAGCAGTACTTC. Protein: CASSPRSYEQYF.

The chain has TRBV7-3 and TRBJ1-5; D gene ambiguous. The CDR3 consists of 13 residues. V lost 4 bases to trimming and J lost 3 bases, with 7 bases between them. Germline CDR1 and CDR2: SGHTA and FQGTGA. The chain's CDR3 is CASSYAPNQPQHF. For the CDR3, the DNA is TGTGCCAGCAGCTACGCCCCCAATCAGCCCCAGCATTTT.

The V and J genes are TRBV2 and TRBJ1-5; TRBD1 matches at 10 bases. Germline V gene lookup returns CDR1 SNHLY and CDR2 FYNNEI. The CDR3 covers 14 residues. The ends lost 6 bases at V and 7 bases at J; junction bases unmatched: 6. As DNA, the CDR3 is TGTGCCAGCAGAGGGACAGGGGTATGGCAGCCCCAGCATTTT. Translation: CASRGTGVWQPQHF.

The sample holds one count of this clone. The rearrangement uses TRBV29-1 and TRBJ1-1; D is ambiguous. The V and J ends lost 6 bases and 0 bases respectively, with 5 bases between them. The CDR3 has 11 amino acids. Germline V CDR1 and CDR2: SQVTM, ANQGSEA. CDR3 region: CSVQLNTEAFF. The CDR3 region has the DNA TGCAGCGTACAACTGAACACTGAAGCTTTCTTT.

The V and J genes are TRBV25-1 and TRBJ1-1; D possibly corresponds to TRBD1 (6 bases). The germline V gene has CDR1 MGHDK and CDR2 SYGVNS. The V end lost 1 base, the J end lost 6 bases, and 12 bases lay between the germline ends. The CDR3 loop spans 14 amino acids. The CDR3 DNA is TGTGCCAGCAGTGAATCAGGGGTCGTCCCTGAAGCTTTCTTT. As protein: CASSESGVVPEAFF.

This chain uses TRBV27 with TRBJ2-1; D remains ambiguous. The CDR3 loop spans 11 amino acids. Germline CDR1 MNHEY, CDR2 SMNVEV (reference sequence). Trimming cost V 4 bases and J 3 bases, with 1 base left between them. The CDR3 sequence is CASSYYNEQFF. In DNA, the CDR3 is TGTGCCAGCAGTTACTACAATGAGCAGTTCTTC.

The CDR3: CASSLTGGTEAFF. The DNA for the CDR3 is TGTGCCAGCAGCCTGACTGGAGGCACTGAAGCTTTCTTT. The chain links TRBV11-2 to TRBJ1-1; the D is unclear. The CDR3 covers 13 residues. Trimming removed 5 bases from V and 4 bases from J, with 11 bases in between. The germline CDR1 and CDR2 sequences are SGHAT and FQNNGV.